This TCR beta chain stems from a study of T-cell memory formation after mild COVID-19. Study-level information: TCR clusters were mostly donor specific.

Points on this clonotype: Its antigen is still unknown.

V shed 2 bases and J shed 3 bases, with 18 bases lying between them. The CDR3 has 17 amino acids. CDR1 MGHRA and CDR2 YSYEKL come from the germline V gene. Whole-study results and caveats: Clones shrinking from day 15 to 85 showed even CD4/CD8 mixes; later expanders tilted CD4+.

The 5'RACE method, run with constant-segment primers, produced TCR alpha and TCR beta cDNA libraries (carrying sample barcodes and UMIs). TCRdb ran MiXCR on the 5' RACE reads and lists one entry per CDR3 protein. The sample has around 310,000 distinct CDR3 sequences; approximately 22% are singletons. Sequences were obtained from PBMCs or a T cell subset sorted from them (not recorded which). The source is a man aged 18-30 years who had mild COVID-19 (a few samples of this study predate the infection). Cell type and time point are not known. The V call is TRBV4-1, the J call TRBJ2-3; D may match TRBD1 or TRBD2 (5 bases each). Here the CDR3 DNA reads TGCGCCAGCAGCCAATTACAGGCTAGGGGACCGACAGATACGCAGTATTTT. This translates into CASSQLQARGPTDTQYF.